This T cell receptor (beta chain) came from a study of cytomegalovirus exposure and HLA in healthy donors. Whole-study findings and limits: Presence/absence analyses rested on an assumption that sequencing depth was roughly uniform across donors.

The PCR was carried out with 60 Vbeta primers and 13 Jbeta primers. Assay: immunoSEQ multiplex PCR; the TCRdb copy retains only in-frame clones and omits some. The data contain 100,000 to 150,000 clones, 70% to 80% of them singletons. Concerning this clone: Its matching antigen is unknown.

Germline V lookup: CDR1 SGHTA, CDR2 FQGNSA. The CDR3 has 16 amino acids. V was trimmed by 1 base and J by 0 bases, leaving 10 bases between them. This clonotype originated in a man aged 45 to 65 in good health and CMV-seropositive. The genes are TRBV7-2 and TRBJ1-3; D gene uncertain. The source material was PBMCs. This chain's CDR3 is CASSLVLPFSGNTIYF. For the CDR3, the DNA is TGTGCCAGCAGCTTAGTCCTCCCTTTCTCTGGAAACACCATATATTTT.